A selection of T cell receptor beta chains follows, all from one sample in a study of cytomegalovirus exposure and HLA in healthy donors. Data came from immunoSEQ multiplex PCR; TCRdb stores just in-frame clones and leaves some out. Here the sample spans 90,000 to 100,000 clones, roughly 81% being singletons. Material: PBMCs. The receptors originated from a man in his forties in good health and CMV-seronegative. Each CDR3 is given with its conserved first and last residue. The order of the fields is V gene, clone size, J gene, D gene, CDR3 DNA, CDR3 protein. D genes are given only for firm matches. Size values are once, few and many counts, or a class for expanded clones, and some rows have none.

TRBV7-2,.,TRBJ2-1,.,TGTGCCAGCACCGTCGGGACTCAATACAATGAGCAGTTCTTC,CASTVGTQYNEQFF
TRBV7-7,.,TRBJ2-5,TRBD2,TGTGCCAGCAGCCCGAGCGGGGGGAGAGGAGAGACCCAGTACTTC,CASSPSGGRGETQYF
TRBV5-1,.,TRBJ2-1,.,TGCGCCAGCGCGTGGGGGCTGAGCTCCTACAATGAGCAGTTCTTC,CASAWGLSSYNEQFF
TRBV10-3,.,TRBJ1-2,.,TGTGCCATCAGAGGCAGGGAACGATACTATGGCTACACCTTC,CAIRGRERYYGYTF
TRBV18,once,TRBJ1-5,.,TGTGCCAGCTCCCCGACAGACAATCAGCCCCAGCATTTT,CASSPTDNQPQHF
TRBV14,.,TRBJ2-1,.,TGTGCCAGCAGCCTAGTGTACAATGAGCAGTTCTTC,CASSLVYNEQFF
TRBV7-9,.,TRBJ1-5,.,TGTGCCAGCAGCTTACTGGGGGGGGAGCCCCAGCATTTT,CASSLLGGEPQHF
TRBV5-4,.,TRBJ1-1,.,TGTGCCAGCAGCCGACCTGGACCTAGCTTTGAAGCTTTCTTT,CASSRPGPSFEAFF
TRBV4-3,.,TRBJ2-1,TRBD2,TGCGCCAGCAGCCATGCGACTAGCGGGTTCTACAATGAGCAGTTCTTC,CASSHATSGFYNEQFF
TRBV5-1,.,TRBJ2-3,TRBD2,TGCGCCAGCAGCTCCGGGGGGAGCACAGATACGCAGTATTTT,CASSSGGSTDTQYF
TRBV6-1,.,TRBJ2-2,.,TGTGCCAGCAGTGAGGGGGCCACCGGGGAGCTGTTTTTT,CASSEGATGELFF
TRBV5-1,.,TRBJ2-7,.,TGCGCCAGCAGCTTGGGGCTCCTCTACTACGAGCAGTACTTC,CASSLGLLYYEQYF
TRBV5-4,.,TRBJ2-2,TRBD1,TGTGCCAGCAGCTGGCCGGGACAGGGTATTAATGGGGAGCTGTTTTTT,CASSWPGQGINGELFF
TRBV11-2,.,TRBJ2-5,TRBD1,TGTGCCAGCAGCTTAAATTCGGGACAGGGGATACAAGAGACCCAGTACTTC,CASSLNSGQGIQETQYF
TRBV27,.,TRBJ2-1,.,TGTGCCAGCAGTGAACAGGGAACGTTTTTGTTAGATGAGCAGTTCTTC,CASSEQGTFLLDEQFF
TRBV10-3,.,TRBJ1-5,.,TGTGCCATCAGTGAGACTGGCAATCAGCCCCAGCATTTT,CAISETGNQPQHF
TRBV5-5,few,TRBJ1-3,.,TGTGCCAGCAGCGCCGGACAGTCTGGAAACACCATATATTTT,CASSAGQSGNTIYF